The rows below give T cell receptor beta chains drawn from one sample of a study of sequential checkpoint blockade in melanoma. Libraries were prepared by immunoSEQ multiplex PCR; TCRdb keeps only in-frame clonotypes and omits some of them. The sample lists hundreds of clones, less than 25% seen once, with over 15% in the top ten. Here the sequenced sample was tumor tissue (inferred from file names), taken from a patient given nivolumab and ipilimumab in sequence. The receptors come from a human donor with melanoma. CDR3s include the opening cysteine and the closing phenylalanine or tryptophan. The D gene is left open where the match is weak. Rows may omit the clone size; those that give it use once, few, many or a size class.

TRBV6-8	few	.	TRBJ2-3	TGTGCCAGCGGGAGAATGAGCGCAGATACGCAGTATTTT	CASGRMSADTQYF
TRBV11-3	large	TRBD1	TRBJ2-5	TGTGCCAGCAGCTTGTCCGGGACAGAAGAAGAGACCCAGTACTTC	CASSLSGTEEETQYF
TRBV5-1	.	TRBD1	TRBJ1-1	TGCGCCAGCAGCTTTGACAGGGCGGTGACTGAAGCTTTCTTT	CASSFDRAVTEAFF
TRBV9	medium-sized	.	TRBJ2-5	TGTGCCAGCAGCGCGGGGTGGGGAACTCAAGAGACCCAGTACTTC	CASSAGWGTQETQYF
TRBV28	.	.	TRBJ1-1	TGTGCCAGCGGGCGACAGGTGTGGACTGAAGCTTTCTTT	CASGRQVWTEAFF
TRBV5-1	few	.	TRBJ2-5	TGCGCCAGCAGCTTGGACGGTAACGTGGGAGAGACCCAGTACTTC	CASSLDGNVGETQYF
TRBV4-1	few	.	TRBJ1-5	TGCGCCAGCAGCCAAGATTGGGGGGAAAGCCAGCCCCAGCATTTT	CASSQDWGESQPQHF
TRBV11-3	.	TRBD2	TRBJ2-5	TGTGCCAGCAGGGCCGGGACTAGCGGGGGGGCGATACAAGAGACCCAGTACTTC	CASRAGTSGGAIQETQYF
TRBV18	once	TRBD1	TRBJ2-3	TGTGCCAGCTTCACCGACAGGGTTCCGGATACGCAGTATTTT	CASFTDRVPDTQYF
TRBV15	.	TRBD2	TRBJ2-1	TGTGCCACCAGCCGAGTAGCGGGGGGGCCCAATGAGCAGTTCTTC	CATSRVAGGPNEQFF
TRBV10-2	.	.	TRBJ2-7	TGCGCCAGCAGTGAGGGGCAGTTCTCCTACGAGCAGTACTTC	CASSEGQFSYEQYF
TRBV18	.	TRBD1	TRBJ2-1	TGTGCCAGCTCACCTCCGACAGGGAACAATGAGCAGTTCTTC	CASSPPTGNNEQFF
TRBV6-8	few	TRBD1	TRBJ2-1	TGTGCCAGCACTTCACAGGGGAACTTGGGCAATGAGCAGTTCTTC	CASTSQGNLGNEQFF
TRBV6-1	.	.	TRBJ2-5	TGTGCCAGCAGTGAAGCGCAGGGCCAAGAGACCCAGTACTTC	CASSEAQGQETQYF
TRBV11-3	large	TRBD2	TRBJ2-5	TGTGCCAGCAGCCCTGGACTAGCGGGAGACCAAGAGACCCAGTACTTC	CASSPGLAGDQETQYF
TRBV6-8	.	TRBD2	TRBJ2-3	TGTGCCAGCAGTTACCCCCTCCAGTCCGGGGGGGCCACAGATACGCAGTATTTT	CASSYPLQSGGATDTQYF
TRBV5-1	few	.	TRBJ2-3	TGCGCCAGCAGCCTCCAGGATAGCACAGATACGCAGTATTTT	CASSLQDSTDTQYF
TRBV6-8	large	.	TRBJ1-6	TGTGCCAGCAGTTACAGGGCGGAATATAATTCACCCCTCCACTTT	CASSYRAEYNSPLHF
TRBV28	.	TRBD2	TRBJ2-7	TGTGCCAGCAGTTTGGGACTAGCCTACGAGCAGTACTTC	CASSLGLAYEQYF
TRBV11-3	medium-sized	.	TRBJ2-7	TGTGCCAGCAGCTGGGAGATAAGGGCGGGGGAGCAGTACTTC	CASSWEIRAGEQYF
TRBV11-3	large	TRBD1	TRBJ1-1	TGTGCCAGCAGCCCAGGGACAGGGGACATATGGGCCACTGAAGCTTTCTTT	CASSPGTGDIWATEAFF
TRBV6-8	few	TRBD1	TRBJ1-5	TGTGCCAGCAGTCACCGGGACAGGAGTAATCAGCCCCAGCATTTT	CASSHRDRSNQPQHF
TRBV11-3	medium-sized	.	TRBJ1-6	TGTGCCAGCAGCTTGGACAGTAGCTCCTATAATTCACCCCTCCACTTT	CASSLDSSSYNSPLHF
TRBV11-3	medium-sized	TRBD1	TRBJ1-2	TGTGCCAGCAGCTTAGAGTCGGGACAGAAGTATGGCTACACCTTC	CASSLESGQKYGYTF
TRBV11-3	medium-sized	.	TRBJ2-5	TGTGCCAGCAGCTTAGGTGGATCGGTGAAAAGGGAGACCCAGTACTTC	CASSLGGSVKRETQYF
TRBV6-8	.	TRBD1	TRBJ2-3	TGTGCCAGCAGTTACGTCGGGACAGGGACAGATACGCAGTATTTT	CASSYVGTGTDTQYF
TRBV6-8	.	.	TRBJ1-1	TGTGCCAGCACGGGGGGGTCCTCCCAAGCTTTCTTT	CASTGGSSQAFF
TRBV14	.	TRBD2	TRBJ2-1	TGTGCCAGCAGCCAAGAATTAGCACTAGCGCGGGATGAGCAGTTCTTC	CASSQELALARDEQFF
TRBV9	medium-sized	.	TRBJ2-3	TGTGCCAGCAGTGACGGCAGAGATACGCAGTATTTT	CASSDGRDTQYF
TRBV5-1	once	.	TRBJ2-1	TGCGCCAGCAGCTCAAGTGGGGGGAACAATGAGCAGTTCTTC	CASSSSGGNNEQFF
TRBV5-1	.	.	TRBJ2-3	TGCGCCAGCAGCTTGGAAGAGTCAGGGCGAGATACGCAGTATTTT	CASSLEESGRDTQYF
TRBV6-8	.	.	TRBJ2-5	TGTGCCAGCAGTGATGGACAGATCCAAGAGACCCAGTACTTC	CASSDGQIQETQYF
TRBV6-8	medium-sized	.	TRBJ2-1	TGTGCCAGCAGCATGAGGGGGAGGCGGTACAATGAGCAGTTCTTC	CASSMRGRRYNEQFF
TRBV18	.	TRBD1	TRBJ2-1	TGTGCCAGCTCACCCGGACAGGGTGCGTACAATGAGCAGTTCTTC	CASSPGQGAYNEQFF
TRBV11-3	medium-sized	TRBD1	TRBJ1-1	TGTGCCAGCAGCGGAAGACAGGGTCGGGGCACTGAAGCTTTCTTT	CASSGRQGRGTEAFF
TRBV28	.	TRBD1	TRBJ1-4	TGTGCCAGCGGGCCTACCGGGACAGCGAATGAAAAACTGTTTTTT	CASGPTGTANEKLFF
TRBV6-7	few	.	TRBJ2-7	TGTGCCAGCAGTTTAAGGTCCGAGCAGTACTTC	CASSLRSEQYF
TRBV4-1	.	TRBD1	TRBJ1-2	TGCGCCAGCAGCCAAACCCAGGGGGACAGGGGTATCTTC	CASSQTQGDRGIF
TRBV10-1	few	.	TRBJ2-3	TGCGCCAGCAGTGGTCTAGATACGCAGTATTTT	CASSGLDTQYF
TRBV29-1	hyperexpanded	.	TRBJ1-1	TGCAGCGTGGAAACAGGGTGGGGAACTGAAGCTTTCTTT	CSVETGWGTEAFF
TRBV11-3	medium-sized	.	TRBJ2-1	TGTGCCAGCAGCTCCCAATCGGGGGTCTCCTACAATGAGCAGTTCTTC	CASSSQSGVSYNEQFF
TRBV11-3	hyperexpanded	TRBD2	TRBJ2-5	TGTGCCAGCAGCTTAGGACTAGCGGGGGGGGAAGAGACCCAGTACTTC	CASSLGLAGGEETQYF